This T cell receptor (beta chain) stems from a study of CD8 T cells in Susac syndrome. Study-level points and caveats: Within Susac syndrome CD4+ T cell repertoires, clonal expansion was not evident.

Patients with Susac syndrome fulfilled recently defined diagnostic criteria for definite or probable disease. Germline CDR1 SGHRS, CDR2 YFSETQ. The CDR3 covers 15 residues. V was shortened by 0 bases and J by 2 bases, with 12 bases between the two germline ends. As for this clonotype: Its cognate antigen is unknown.

Reverse transcription used roughly 0.45 to 1 ug RNA and random hexamers. With immunoSEQ multiplex PCR, TCR beta CDR3 was amplified across 54 Vbeta and 13 Jbeta. Using its own MiXCR run on the immunoSEQ multiplex PCR reads, TCRdb lists one record per CDR3 protein. The sample consists of around 170,000 distinct CDR3 sequences, roughly 95% of them appearing once. This rearrangement joins TRBV5-1 to TRBJ2-7; D is perhaps TRBD2 (6 bases). Sequencing input: CD4+ T cells from PBMCs. The receptor's source is a human donor with Susac syndrome. CDR3 sequence (DNA): TGCGCCAGCAGCTTGGCGGGGACTCAAACCTACGAGCAGTACTTC. The encoded protein is CASSLAGTQTYEQYF.